The next 19 T cell receptor beta chains were all read from a single sample in a study of memory CD4+ T cells and cytomegalovirus serostatus. Single viable CD3+CD4+CD8-CD45RO+ cells were sorted as the memory CD4+ T cells. Here immunoSEQ multiplex PCR was the method, and the copy in TCRdb shows in-frame clones only, minus some. Of about 61,000 clones in the sample, around three quarters were seen once. The sample was memory CD4+ T cells from blood. The receptors originated from an adult in good health and CMV-seronegative. Some clones in this sample may be carry-over from other donors' samples.

This clone was picked up one time. This chain joins TRBV15 and TRBJ1-4; D ambiguous. Trimming removed 8 bases at V and 5 bases at J, with 18 bases between. CDR1 is LNHNV and CDR2 is YYDKDF in the germline V gene (reference sequence). The CDR3 extends over 15 amino acids. CDR3 coding DNA: TGTGCCACCGGAGACCGCGCCCGGGCGAATGAAAAACTGTTTTTT. This codes for CATGDRARANEKLFF.

This clone has only one observation. The V and J genes are TRBV4-2 and TRBJ2-1, with unresolved D. The CDR3 length is 15 residues. V was cut by 1 base and J by 4 bases, with 11 bases left in between. Germline CDR1 and CDR2: LGHNA and YNFKEQ. The DNA for the CDR3 is TGTGCCAGCAGCCAAGCATCGACATTTTACAATGAGCAGTTCTTC. Encoded protein: CASSQASTFYNEQFF.

The rearrangement joins TRBV18 to TRBJ2-7; 13 positions agree with TRBD2. Germline V CDR1 and CDR2: KGHSH, LQKENI. The CDR3 runs to 16 residues. Trimming at V came to 3 bases and at J to 2 bases, leaving 4 bases not matched to a gene. CDR3 in amino acids: CASSPRLAGGTYEQYF. The CDR3 bases are TGTGCCAGCTCACCGCGACTAGCGGGAGGAACCTACGAGCAGTACTTC.

The chain employs TRBV7-8 and TRBJ2-4; 9 positions match TRBD2. The CDR3 spans 16 residues. Germline V gene data show CDR1 as SGHVS and CDR2 as FQNEAQ. V lost 5 bases and J lost 0; bases outside the gene matches: 5. The CDR3 nucleotides read TGTGCCAGCAGCCCAGGACTAGCGTTAGCCAAAAACATTCAGTACTTC. Translation: CASSPGLALAKNIQYF.

The chain combines TRBV7-6 with TRBJ2-2; no definite D call. CDR3 length: 16 amino acids. Germline V gene sequence: CDR1 SGHVS, CDR2 FNYEAQ. V was shortened by 1 base and J by 5 bases, with 14 bases between the two germline ends. CDR3 bases: TGTGCCAGCAGCTTAGAGGGCGGCAGGCCGACCGGGGAGCTGTTTTTT. Encoded protein: CASSLEGGRPTGELFF.

V is TRBV5-5 and J is TRBJ2-3; perhaps TRBD1 as D (6 bases). The CDR3 sequence is 16 residues long. Per germline, CDR1 SGHKS and CDR2 YYEKEE (reference sequence). The germline V and J ends were trimmed by 0 bases and 6 bases, with 17 bases remaining between them. CDR3 in DNA: TGTGCCAGCAGCTTGGAGGCGGCCATGAGGGGGGATACGCAGTATTTT. This sequence encodes CASSLEAAMRGDTQYF.

This clone was recorded once. This chain joins TRBV6-5 and TRBJ1-1, with 8 bases identical to TRBD1. Germline values: CDR1 MNHEY, CDR2 SVGAGI. V gave up 5 bases and J gave up 8 bases; unmatched junction bases: 4. This CDR3 has 12 amino acids. CDR3 amino acids: CASSVGTGEAFF. CDR3 coding DNA: TGTGCCAGCAGTGTAGGGACAGGAGAAGCTTTCTTT.

There are a few counts of this clone. This chain connects TRBV7-9 to TRBJ1-4, with a weak D call TRBD1 (5 bases). With 5 bases removed from V and 7 bases from J, the gap between germline ends came to 14 bases. Germline V CDR1 and CDR2: SEHNR, FQNEAQ (reference sequence). This CDR3 region has 14 residues. CDR3 loop: CASSRQISSEKLFF. The CDR3 nucleotides read TGTGCCAGCAGCCGACAGATTTCTTCTGAAAAACTGTTTTTT.

This rearrangement joins TRBV25-1 to TRBJ1-4, with D possibly matching TRBD1 (5 bases). Trimming cost V 3 bases and J 8 bases, with 16 bases left between them. Germline V gene sequence: CDR1 MGHDK, CDR2 SYGVNS. The CDR3 length is 15 residues. The CDR3 sequence is CASSDPGTGGEKLFF. In DNA form, the CDR3 reads TGTGCCAGCAGTGACCCCGGGACTGGAGGCGAAAAACTGTTTTTT.

CDR3 coding DNA: TGTGCCAGCAGTTTTTCCGCAGGGAGCTATGGCTACACCTTC. As protein: CASSFSAGSYGYTF. V usage is TRBV28 and J usage is TRBJ1-2, with a possible D match to TRBD1 (5 bases). Germline lookup yields CDR1 MDHEN and CDR2 SYDVKM. With 3 bases removed from V and 4 bases from J, the gap between germline ends came to 12 bases. The CDR3 is made up of 14 amino acids.

In its sample, this clone was seen once. This chain joins TRBV10-1 and TRBJ2-3; D is unclear. Trimming pared 5 bases from V and 2 bases from J, leaving 17 bases between. The CDR3 spans 16 residues. Germline V lookup: CDR1 WNHNN, CDR2 SYGVQD (reference sequence). The CDR3: CASSYYGTRNTDTQYF. The CDR3 DNA reads TGCGCCAGCAGTTATTACGGCACCCGGAACACAGATACGCAGTATTTT.

The chain recombines TRBV10-3 with TRBJ1-1, with D tentatively TRBD1 (5 bases). CDR1 is ENHRY, CDR2 SYGVKD, per germline. The V and J ends lost 7 bases and 4 bases respectively, with 10 bases between them. The CDR3 contains 12 residues. The CDR3 region is CAIKTEFTEAFF. Here the CDR3 DNA reads TGTGCCATCAAGACAGAATTCACTGAAGCTTTCTTT.

The chain combines TRBV5-1 with TRBJ2-3; the D gene could be TRBD1 or TRBD2 (6 bases each). V was cut by 1 base and J by 3 bases, with 9 bases left in between. The CDR3 covers 14 residues. Germline CDR1 SGHRS, CDR2 YFSETQ. CDR3 in DNA: TGCGCCAGCAGCTTGCAGGGGAGGACAGATACGCAGTATTTT. Amino acid sequence: CASSLQGRTDTQYF.

This chain joins TRBV9 and TRBJ1-2; 8 positions agree with TRBD1. With 0 bases clipped from V and 4 bases from J, the junction kept 2 bases outside the gene matches. Germline lookup yields CDR1 SGDLS and CDR2 YYNGEE. The CDR3 has 14 amino acids. In DNA form, the CDR3 reads TGTGCCAGCAGCGTAGGGACAGGGTCCTATGGCTACACCTTC. Protein sequence: CASSVGTGSYGYTF.

The sample holds a few counts of this clone. This sequence joins TRBV14 and TRBJ1-2, with D uncertain. V dropped 1 base and J dropped 5 bases, with 8 bases sitting between them. Germline V gene sequence: CDR1 SGHDN, CDR2 FVKESK. The length of the CDR3 is 13 residues. The CDR3 bases are TGTGCCAGCAGCCAAGCGGCAGGATATGGCTACACCTTC. Its protein product is CASSQAAGYGYTF.

This clone was counted a single time. The chain combines TRBV28 with TRBJ1-2; D perhaps matches TRBD1 (5 bases). Germline V lookup: CDR1 MDHEN, CDR2 SYDVKM. Trimming shortened V by 3 bases and J by 8 bases, and 13 bases separated the two germline ends. This CDR3 has 13 residues. As DNA, the CDR3 is TGTGCCAGCAGTTTGGGAGAGGGGAGGGGCTACACCTTC. Translating gives CASSLGEGRGYTF.

The genes are TRBV7-9 and TRBJ2-1; 9 bases match TRBD2. The CDR3 contains 16 residues. Trimming at V came to 5 bases and at J to 2 bases, leaving 7 bases not matched to a gene. In germline, CDR1 is SEHNR, CDR2 FQNEAQ (reference sequence). The CDR3 spells CASSPRRGGAYNEQFF. The CDR3 DNA sequence: TGTGCCAGCAGCCCGAGGCGGGGGGGGGCCTACAATGAGCAGTTCTTC.

The CDR3 is CAWSADLGAYEQYF. The CDR3 DNA is TGTGCCTGGAGTGCAGACTTGGGGGCCTACGAGCAGTACTTC. The chain recombines TRBV30 with TRBJ2-7; D possibly matches TRBD1 or TRBD2 (5 bases each). This CDR3 spans 14 amino acids. Trimming pared 1 base from V and 2 bases from J, leaving 12 bases between. Germline CDR1 is GTSNPN and CDR2 is SVGIG (reference sequence).

The V call is TRBV7-2, the J call TRBJ1-2; D might be TRBD1 (5 bases). Germline CDR1 SGHTA, CDR2 FQGNSA. The germline V and J ends were trimmed by 5 bases and 3 bases, with 19 bases remaining between them. CDR3 length equals 16 residues. CDR3 residues: CASSPQLLAGDYGYTF. Written as DNA, the CDR3 is TGTGCCAGCAGCCCCCAACTGTTGGCGGGGGACTATGGCTACACCTTC.